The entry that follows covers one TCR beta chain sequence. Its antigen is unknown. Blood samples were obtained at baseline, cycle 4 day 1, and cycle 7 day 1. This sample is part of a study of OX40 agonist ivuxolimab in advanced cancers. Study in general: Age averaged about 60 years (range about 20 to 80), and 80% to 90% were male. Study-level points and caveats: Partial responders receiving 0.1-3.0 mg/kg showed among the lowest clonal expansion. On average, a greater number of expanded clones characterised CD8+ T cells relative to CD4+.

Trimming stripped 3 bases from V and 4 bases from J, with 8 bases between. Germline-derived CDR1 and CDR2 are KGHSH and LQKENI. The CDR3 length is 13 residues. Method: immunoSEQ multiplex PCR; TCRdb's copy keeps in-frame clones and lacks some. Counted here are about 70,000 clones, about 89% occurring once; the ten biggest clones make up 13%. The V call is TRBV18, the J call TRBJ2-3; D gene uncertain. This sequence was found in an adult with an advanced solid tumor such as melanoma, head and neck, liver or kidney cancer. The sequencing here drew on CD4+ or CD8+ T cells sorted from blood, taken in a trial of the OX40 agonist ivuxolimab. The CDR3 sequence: CASSPENADTQYF. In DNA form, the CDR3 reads TGTGCCAGCTCACCGGAGAACGCAGATACGCAGTATTTT. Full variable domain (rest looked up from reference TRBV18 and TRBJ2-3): NAGVMQNPRHLVRRRGQEARLRCSPMKGHSHVYWYRQLPEEGLKFMVYLQKENIIDESGMPKERFSAEFPKEGPSILRIQQVVRGDSAAYFCASSPENADTQYFGPGTRLTVL.